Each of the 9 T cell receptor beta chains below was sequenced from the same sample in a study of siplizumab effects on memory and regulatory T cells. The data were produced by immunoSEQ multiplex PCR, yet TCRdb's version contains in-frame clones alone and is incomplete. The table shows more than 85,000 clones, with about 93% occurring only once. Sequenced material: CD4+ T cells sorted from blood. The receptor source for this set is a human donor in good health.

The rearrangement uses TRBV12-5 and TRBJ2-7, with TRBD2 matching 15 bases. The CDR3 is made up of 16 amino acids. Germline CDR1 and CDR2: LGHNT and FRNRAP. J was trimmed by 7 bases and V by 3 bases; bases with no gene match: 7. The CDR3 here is CASGFGLAGGSWEQYF. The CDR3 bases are TGTGCTAGTGGTTTCGGACTAGCGGGAGGGTCTTGGGAGCAGTACTTC.

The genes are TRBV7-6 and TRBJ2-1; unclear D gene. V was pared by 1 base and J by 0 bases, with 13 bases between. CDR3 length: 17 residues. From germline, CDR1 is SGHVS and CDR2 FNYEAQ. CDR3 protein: CASSLEVVGSSYNEQFF. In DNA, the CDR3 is TGTGCCAGCAGCTTAGAGGTTGTGGGTAGCTCCTACAATGAGCAGTTCTTC.

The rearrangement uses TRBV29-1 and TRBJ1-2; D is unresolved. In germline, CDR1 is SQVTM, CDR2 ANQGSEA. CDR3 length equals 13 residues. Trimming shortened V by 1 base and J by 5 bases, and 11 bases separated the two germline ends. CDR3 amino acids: CSVEGQALYGYTF. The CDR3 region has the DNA TGCAGCGTTGAAGGTCAAGCCCTTTATGGCTACACCTTC.

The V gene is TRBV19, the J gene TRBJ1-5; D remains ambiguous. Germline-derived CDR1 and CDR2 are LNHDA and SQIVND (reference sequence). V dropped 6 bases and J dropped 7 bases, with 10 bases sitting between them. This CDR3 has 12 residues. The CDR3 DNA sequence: TGTGCCAGTAGCCTTCAAGCCCAGCCCCAGCATTTT. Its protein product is CASSLQAQPQHF. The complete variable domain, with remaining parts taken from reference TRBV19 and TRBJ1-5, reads DGGITQSPKYLFRKEGQNVTLSCEQNLNHDAMYWYRQDPGQGLRLIYYSQIVNDFQKGDIAEGYSVSREKKESFPLTVTSAQKNPTAFYLCASSLQAQPQHFGDGTRLSIL.

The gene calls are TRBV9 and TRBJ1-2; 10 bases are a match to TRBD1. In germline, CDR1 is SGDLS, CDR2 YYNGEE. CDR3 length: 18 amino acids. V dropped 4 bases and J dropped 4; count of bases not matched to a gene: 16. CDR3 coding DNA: TGTGCCAGCAGCCCTAGTGGGACAGGGGCCCGAATCGGCTATGGCTACACCTTC. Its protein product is CASSPSGTGARIGYGYTF.

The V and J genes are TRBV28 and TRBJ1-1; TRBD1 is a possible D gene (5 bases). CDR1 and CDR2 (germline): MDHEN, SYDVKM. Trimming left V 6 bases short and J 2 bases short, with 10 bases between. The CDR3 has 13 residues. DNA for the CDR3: TGTGCCAGCAGAACACAGGTTAACACTGAAGCTTTCTTT. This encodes CASRTQVNTEAFF. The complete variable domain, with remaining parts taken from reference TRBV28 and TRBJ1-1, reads DVKVTQSSRYLVKRTGEKVFLECVQDMDHENMFWYRQDPGLGLRLIYFSYDVKMKEKGDIPEGYSVSREKKERFSLILESASTNQTSMYLCASRTQVNTEAFFGQGTRLTVV.

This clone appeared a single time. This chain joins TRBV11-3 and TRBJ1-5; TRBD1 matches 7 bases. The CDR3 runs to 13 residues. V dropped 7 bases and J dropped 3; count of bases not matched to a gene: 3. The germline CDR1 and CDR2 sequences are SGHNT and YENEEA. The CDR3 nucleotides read TGTGCCAGCACGGACAGGATCAATCAGCCCCAGCATTTT. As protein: CASTDRINQPQHF.

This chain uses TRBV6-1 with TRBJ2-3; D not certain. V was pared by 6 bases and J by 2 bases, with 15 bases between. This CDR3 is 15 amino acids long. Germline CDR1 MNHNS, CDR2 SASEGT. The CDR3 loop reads CASRRGEVLTDTQYF. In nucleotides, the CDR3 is TGTGCCAGCAGGCGCGGCGAAGTCCTCACAGATACGCAGTATTTT.

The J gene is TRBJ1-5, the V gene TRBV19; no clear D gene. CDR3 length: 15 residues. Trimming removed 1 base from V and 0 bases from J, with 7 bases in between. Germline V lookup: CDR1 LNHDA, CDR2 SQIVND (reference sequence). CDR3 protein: CASSIGQNSNQPQHF. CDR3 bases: TGTGCCAGTAGTATAGGGCAGAATAGCAATCAGCCCCAGCATTTT.